Shown below are 8 T cell receptor beta chains from a single sample sequenced in a study of PD-L1 blockade in urothelial cancer. Profiling relied on immunoSEQ multiplex PCR, and the TCRdb table lists in-frame clones only, not all of them. The data contain 100,000 or so clones, around 93% of them seen just once; the ten biggest clones take up 0.92%. This material consisted of PBMCs, taken around atezolizumab (anti-PD-L1) treatment. These receptors all stem from an elderly woman with urothelial cancer.

The DNA for the CDR3 is TGTGCCAGCAGCTCGGGAAACCCAACAGCCTACAATGAGCAGTTCTTC. Its translation is CASSSGNPTAYNEQFF. This sequence joins TRBV5-4 and TRBJ2-1, with a possible D match to TRBD2 (5 bases). Looked up from germline, CDR1 is SGHNT and CDR2 is YYREEE (reference sequence). Between the trimmed V and J ends, which lost 3 bases and 2 bases, there was a span of 15 bases. The CDR3 is 16 amino acids.

The rearrangement joins TRBV7-8 to TRBJ2-1; the match to TRBD1 covers 10 bases. The CDR3 length is 15 residues. The germline gives CDR1 SGHVS, CDR2 FQNEAQ. V was pared by 0 bases and J by 10 bases, with 6 bases of the junction left unmatched. The CDR3 region is CASSLAGTGVGEQFF. CDR3 nucleotides: TGTGCCAGCAGCTTAGCCGGGACAGGGGTAGGGGAGCAGTTCTTC.

This chain joins TRBV6-5 and TRBJ2-6; D unresolved. Trimming shortened V by 5 bases and J by 0 bases, and 8 bases separated the two germline ends. CDR3 length equals 15 residues. CDR1 and CDR2 (germline): MNHEY, SVGAGI. The CDR3 is CASSRQNSGANVLTF. Here the CDR3 DNA reads TGTGCCAGCAGTCGCCAGAACTCTGGGGCCAACGTCCTGACTTTC.

The chain joins TRBV7-3 to TRBJ2-1, with TRBD2 identical over 13 bases. The V gene's germline CDR1 is SGHTA and CDR2 FQGTGA. The CDR3 has 15 amino acids. V was pared by 5 bases and J by 5 bases, with 3 bases of the junction left unmatched. The CDR3 here is CASSPGTSGNNEQFF. Here the CDR3 DNA reads TGTGCCAGCAGCCCCGGGACTAGCGGGAACAATGAGCAGTTCTTC.

The chain couples TRBV27 to TRBJ1-5; no firm D call. The CDR3 totals 16 residues. Germline loops: CDR1 MNHEY, CDR2 SMNVEV (reference sequence). V was pared by 6 bases and J by 2 bases, with 17 bases between. CDR3 protein: CASSPELSGRNQPQHF. CDR3 bases: TGTGCCAGCAGCCCAGAATTGTCAGGTCGCAATCAGCCCCAGCATTTT.

This rearrangement joins TRBV19 to TRBJ1-3, with D uncertain. V was clipped by 3 bases and J by 4 bases, with 16 bases between them. The CDR3 covers 16 residues. The germline V gene encodes CDR1 LNHDA and CDR2 SQIVND (reference sequence). As DNA, the CDR3 is TGTGCCAGTAGTATGGCCTCGTGGGCTGCAGGAAACACCATATATTTT. Its translation is CASSMASWAAGNTIYF. Full variable domain (rest looked up from reference TRBV19 and TRBJ1-3): DGGITQSPKYLFRKEGQNVTLSCEQNLNHDAMYWYRQDPGQGLRLIYYSQIVNDFQKGDIAEGYSVSREKKESFPLTVTSAQKNPTAFYLCASSMASWAAGNTIYFGEGSWLTVV.

The genes are TRBV19 and TRBJ2-1; D possibly corresponds to TRBD2 (6 bases). The CDR3 spans 13 residues. V lost 10 bases, J lost 5 bases, and 15 bases lay in between. Germline V CDR1 and CDR2: LNHDA, SQIVND (reference sequence). This CDR3 reads CATQKGLHNEQFF. The CDR3 bases are TGTGCCACCCAAAAGGGACTGCACAATGAGCAGTTCTTC.

This clone was observed a handful of times. The chain combines TRBV30 with TRBJ1-2, with no clear D. V was clipped by 2 bases and J by 5 bases, with 6 bases between them. CDR1 GTSNPN and CDR2 SVGIG come from the germline V gene (reference sequence). The CDR3 extends over 11 amino acids. DNA of the CDR3: TGTGCCTGGAGTAATCGGTATGGCTACACCTTC. Protein product: CAWSNRYGYTF.